Listed below are T cell receptor beta chains from one sample, sequenced in a study of blood T cell repertoires in COVID-19. Sequenced by immunoSEQ multiplex PCR; TCRdb stores in-frame clones only, minus some. Of 200,000 or so clones in the sample, around 84% were seen once. The sequenced sample consisted of PBMCs or T cells enriched from blood (not recorded which). The receptors were gathered from a woman aged 40 to 49 with acute COVID-19. The CDR3 runs from the conserved cysteine through the conserved F or W. The order of the fields is V gene, J gene, CDR3 protein.

TRBV5-1	TRBJ2-1	CASSSGLAVYNEQFF
TRBV28	TRBJ1-1	CASTNYLLRENTEAFF
TRBV12-3/TRBV12-4	TRBJ1-1	CASSFSQGTEAFF
TRBV19	TRBJ1-3	CASGTAHSGNTIYF
TRBV7-8	TRBJ2-3	CASSLSSLQGTDTQYF
TRBV5-5	TRBJ2-1	CASSRGLGPDNEQFF
TRBV28	TRBJ2-1	CASSLALVNNEQFF
TRBV11-2	TRBJ2-2	CASSLDPSGGSNTGELFF
TRBV7-3	TRBJ1-5	CASSLNRFQTRFQPQHF
TRBV28	TRBJ1-4	CASSRQGANEKLFF
TRBV7-9	TRBJ1-1	CASTYRTEAFF
TRBV2	TRBJ1-3	CASSEFSNRGGNTIYF
TRBV10-3	TRBJ2-3	CATTPASATDTQYF
TRBV29-1	TRBJ1-5	CSVGGGQGSNQPQHF
TRBV7-9	TRBJ1-1	CASSKTTGASNTEAFF
TRBV7-2	TRBJ1-2	CASSLGTRADYGYTF
TRBV7-8	TRBJ1-3	CASSFGGGRNTIYF
TRBV18	TRBJ1-1	CASSPPKSFSGITEAFF
TRBV30	TRBJ2-3	CAWSKETGTDTQYF
TRBV19	TRBJ2-5	CASSIGGPQGAQYF
TRBV2	TRBJ1-1	CASSKRTGDTEAFF
TRBV11-2	TRBJ1-2	CASSLSQGANYGYTF
TRBV19	TRBJ1-4	CASSRPGQPIEKLFF
TRBV28	TRBJ1-3	CASSRDRLSGNTIYF
TRBV28	TRBJ1-1	CASLKRGRTEAFF
TRBV30	TRBJ2-7	CAWSLTGWSYEQYF
TRBV15	TRBJ1-2	CAIPNRGGNYGYTF
TRBV15	TRBJ1-4	CATSRDETATNEKLFF
TRBV2	TRBJ2-2	CASSLSSPGELFF
TRBV29-1	TRBJ1-5	CSVARVGQPQHF
TRBV6-5	TRBJ1-2	CASRKQGVYGYTF
TRBV4-1	TRBJ2-1	CASSQGTGGWNEQFF
TRBV12-3/TRBV12-4	TRBJ1-5	CASRRTGNQPQHF
TRBV2	TRBJ2-2	CASSEDRGVTGELFF
TRBV7-9	TRBJ2-7	CASSTGTGISYEQYF
TRBV7-6	TRBJ2-2	CASGRVTGELFF
TRBV28	TRBJ2-2	CASRSTGLTNTGELFF
TRBV5-4	TRBJ2-1	CASSPDRGASSYNEQFF
TRBV7-3	TRBJ2-7	CASSYDRASEQYF
TRBV2	TRBJ2-5	CATGGDPDGWTQYF
TRBV7-6	TRBJ2-2	CASRNGQGAVGELFF
TRBV12-3/TRBV12-4	TRBJ1-1	CASSLQNTEAFF